This T cell receptor beta chain comes out of a study of T cells in Graves' hyperthyroidism and ophthalmopathy. Overall study findings and caveats: Among thyroid clonotypes expanded above 0.001, most also appeared in blood.

The V and J ends lost 3 bases and 4 bases respectively, with 5 bases between them. This CDR3 has 12 amino acids. In germline, CDR1 is LGHDT, CDR2 YNNKEL (reference sequence). This clonotype has more than one count but fewer than ten. Its specificity is unknown. What was amplified from RNA transcripts were TCR beta CDR3 regions. The HTBI primer set served for first-round RT-PCR of the TCR CDR3. Using its own MiXCR run on the multiplex PCR reads, TCRdb lists one record per CDR3 protein. Of more than 550,000 distinct CDR3 sequences detected, roughly a sixth appear once; the ten largest clones hold about a sixth.

Source material: blood. The chain is built from TRBV3-1 and TRBJ2-3; D remains ambiguous. This TCR came from a woman in her forties or fifties with Graves' hyperthyroidism that later progressed to Graves' ophthalmopathy. CDR3 sequence reads: CASSHGADTQYF. The CDR3 DNA follows: TGTGCCAGCAGCCACGGAGCAGATACGCAGTATTTT.